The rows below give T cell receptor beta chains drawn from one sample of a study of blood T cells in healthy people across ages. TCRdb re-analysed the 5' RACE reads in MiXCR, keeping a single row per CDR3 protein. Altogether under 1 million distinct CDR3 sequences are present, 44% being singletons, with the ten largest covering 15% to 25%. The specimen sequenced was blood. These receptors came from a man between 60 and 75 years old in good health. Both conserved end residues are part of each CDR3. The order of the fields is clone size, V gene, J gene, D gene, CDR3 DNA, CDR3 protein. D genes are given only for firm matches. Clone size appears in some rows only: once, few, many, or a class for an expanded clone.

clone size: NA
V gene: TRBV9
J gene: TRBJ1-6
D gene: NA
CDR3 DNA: TGTGCCAGCAGCCCCACCGGTATGTCAGCAAATTCACCCCTCCACTTT
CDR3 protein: CASSPTGMSANSPLHF

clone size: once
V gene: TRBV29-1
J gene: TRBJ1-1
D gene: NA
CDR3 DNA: TGCAGCGTTCAGGGATTCACTGAAGCTTTCTTT
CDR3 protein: CSVQGFTEAFF

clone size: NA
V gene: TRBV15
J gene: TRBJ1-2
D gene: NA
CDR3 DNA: TGTGCCACCAGCAGAGATCACCCAGGACGTAACTATGGCTACACCTTC
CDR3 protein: CATSRDHPGRNYGYTF

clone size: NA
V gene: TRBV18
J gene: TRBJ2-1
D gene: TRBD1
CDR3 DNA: TGTGCCAGCTCACCGCAGAAGGGACAGGGAGAGACCCAGTTCTTC
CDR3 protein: CASSPQKGQGETQFF

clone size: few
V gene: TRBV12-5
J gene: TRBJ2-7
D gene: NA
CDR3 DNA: TGTGCTAGTTCTAGTACCTCCGAGCAGTACTTC
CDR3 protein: CASSSTSEQYF

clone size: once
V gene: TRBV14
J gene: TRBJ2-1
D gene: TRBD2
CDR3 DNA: TGTGCCAGCAGCCAAGATCTAGGCGGGGGACCCTCCTACAATGCGCAGTTCTTC
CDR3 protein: CASSQDLGGGPSYNAQFF

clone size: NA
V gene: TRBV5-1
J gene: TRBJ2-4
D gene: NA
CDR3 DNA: TGCGCCAGCAGCTTAGGTGTGTTTAGTGGGGCTGCGGCCAAAAACATTCAGTACTTC
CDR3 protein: CASSLGVFSGAAAKNIQYF

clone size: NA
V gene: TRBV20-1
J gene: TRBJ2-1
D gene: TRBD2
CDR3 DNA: TGCAGTGCTAGTCAGCGGGGCCGGGGTGAGCAGTTCTTC
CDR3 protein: CSASQRGRGEQFF

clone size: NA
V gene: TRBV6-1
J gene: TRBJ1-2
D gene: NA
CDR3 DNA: TGTGCCAGCAGTGAAACAAGGTCTCTTAGCTACACCTTC
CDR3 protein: CASSETRSLSYTF

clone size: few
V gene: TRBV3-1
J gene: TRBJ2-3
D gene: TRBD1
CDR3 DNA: TGTGCCAGCAGCCTAGGGACAGTTGAAGATACGCAGTATTTT
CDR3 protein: CASSLGTVEDTQYF

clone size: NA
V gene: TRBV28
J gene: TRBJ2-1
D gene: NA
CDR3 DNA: TGTGCCAGCAGTTTTTGGGCAGGGGCGGCGGAATCCTCCTACAATGAGCAGTTCTTC
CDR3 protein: CASSFWAGAAESSYNEQFF

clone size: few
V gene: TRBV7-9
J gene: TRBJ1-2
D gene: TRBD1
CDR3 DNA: TGTGCCAGCAGCTTAACCGGACAGGTTAACTATGGCTACACCTTC
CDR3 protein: CASSLTGQVNYGYTF

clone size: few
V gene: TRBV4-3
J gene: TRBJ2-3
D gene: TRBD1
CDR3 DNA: TGCGCCAGCAGCCAAGGACCGGGACAGAGCACAGATACGCAGTATTTT
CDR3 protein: CASSQGPGQSTDTQYF

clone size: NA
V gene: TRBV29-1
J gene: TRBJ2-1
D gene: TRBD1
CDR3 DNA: TGCAGCGTTGAAGGTGGGACAGCGAACAATGAGCAGTTCTTC
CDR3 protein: CSVEGGTANNEQFF

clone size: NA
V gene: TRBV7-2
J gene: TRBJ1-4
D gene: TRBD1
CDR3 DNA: TGTGCCAGCAGCTTAGGCGGGGGCAGGGGGCAGGAAAAACTGTTTTTT
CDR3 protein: CASSLGGGRGQEKLFF

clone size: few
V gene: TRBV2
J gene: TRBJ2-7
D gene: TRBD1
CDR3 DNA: TGTGCCAGCAGTGTCAACGACAGGGGGCCGTCCTACGAGCAGTACTTC
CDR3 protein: CASSVNDRGPSYEQYF

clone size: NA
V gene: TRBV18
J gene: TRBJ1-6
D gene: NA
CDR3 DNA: TGTGCCAGCTCACCACCGGGCCTGAGATTGGATTCACCCCTCCACTTT
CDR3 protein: CASSPPGLRLDSPLHF

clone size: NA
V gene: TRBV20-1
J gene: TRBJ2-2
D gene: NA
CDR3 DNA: TGCAGTGCTAGACAAAGGGGGGGTGCAGCGAACACCGGGGAGCTGTTTTTT
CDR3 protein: CSARQRGGAANTGELFF

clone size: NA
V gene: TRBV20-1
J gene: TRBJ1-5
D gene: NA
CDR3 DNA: TGCAGTGCTAGAGTTGGGACGGATAGCAATCAGCCCCAGCATTTT
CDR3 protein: CSARVGTDSNQPQHF

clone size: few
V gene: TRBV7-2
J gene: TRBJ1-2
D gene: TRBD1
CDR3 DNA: TGTGCCAGCAGCTTAGTTTCGGGACAGGGATATGGCTACACCTTC
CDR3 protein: CASSLVSGQGYGYTF

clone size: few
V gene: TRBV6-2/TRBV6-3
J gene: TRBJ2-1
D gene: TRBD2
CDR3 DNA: TGTGCCAGCACCCCTGATGGGGGGGAATACAATGAGCAGTTCTTC
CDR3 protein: CASTPDGGEYNEQFF

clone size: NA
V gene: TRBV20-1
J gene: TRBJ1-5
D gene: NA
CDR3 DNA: TGCAGTGCAGCAGCCCCGAGCAATCAGCCCCAGCATTTT
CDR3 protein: CSAAAPSNQPQHF

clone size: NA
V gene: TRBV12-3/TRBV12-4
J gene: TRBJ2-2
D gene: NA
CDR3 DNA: TGTGCCAGCAGGACCCTTCACACCGGGGAGCTGTTTTTT
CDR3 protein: CASRTLHTGELFF

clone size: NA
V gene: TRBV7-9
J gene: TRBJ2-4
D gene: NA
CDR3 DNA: TGTGCCAGCAGGCAACAGGGTGAAGGTCCCATTCAGTACTTC
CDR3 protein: CASRQQGEGPIQYF

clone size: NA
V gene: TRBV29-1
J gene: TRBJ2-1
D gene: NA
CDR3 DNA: TGCAGCGTTGAAGATCGAGGATCCTACAATGAGCAGTTCTTC
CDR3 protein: CSVEDRGSYNEQFF

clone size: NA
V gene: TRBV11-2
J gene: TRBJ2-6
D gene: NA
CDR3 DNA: TGTGCCAGCATGGATGGGGCCAACGTCCTGACTTTC
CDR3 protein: CASMDGANVLTF

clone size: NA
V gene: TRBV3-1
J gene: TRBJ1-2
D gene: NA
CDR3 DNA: TGTGCCAGCAGTCCGGGAGCATCCCATGGCTACACCTTC
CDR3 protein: CASSPGASHGYTF

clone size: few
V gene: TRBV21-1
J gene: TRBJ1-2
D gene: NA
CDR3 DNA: TGTGCCAGCAGCTCTCTAAGGACGGAACGGGGCTATGGCTACACCTTC
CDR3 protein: CASSSLRTERGYGYTF

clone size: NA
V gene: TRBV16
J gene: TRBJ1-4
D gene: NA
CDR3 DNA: TGTGCCAGCAGCCAAGCTGGGCCAACTAATGAAAAACTGTTTTTT
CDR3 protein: CASSQAGPTNEKLFF

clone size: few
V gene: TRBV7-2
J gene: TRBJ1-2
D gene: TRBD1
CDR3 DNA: TGTGCCAGCGGCGGGACAGGGGGGGAATATGGCTACACCTTC
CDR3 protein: CASGGTGGEYGYTF

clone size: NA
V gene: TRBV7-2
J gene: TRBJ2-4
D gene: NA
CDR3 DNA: TGTGCCAGCAGCTTAGCTGGGGGGGGGCGCAACATGCAGTACTTC
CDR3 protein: CASSLAGGGRNMQYF

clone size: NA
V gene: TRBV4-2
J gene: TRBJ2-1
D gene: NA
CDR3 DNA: TGTGCCAGCAGCCAAGATAGTCAGGGGTTCTACAATGAGCAGTTCTTC
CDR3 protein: CASSQDSQGFYNEQFF

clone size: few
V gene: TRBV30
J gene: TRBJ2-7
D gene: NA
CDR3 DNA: TGTGCCTGGATGGCTGACTCCTACGAGCAGTACTTC
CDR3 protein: CAWMADSYEQYF

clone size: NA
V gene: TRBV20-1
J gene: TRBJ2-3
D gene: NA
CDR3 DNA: TGCAGTGCTAGGTGGACTGCAGCTACGCAGTATTTT
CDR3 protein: CSARWTAATQYF

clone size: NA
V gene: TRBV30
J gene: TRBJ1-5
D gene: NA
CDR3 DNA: TGTGCCTGGAGAGGGTCCCTGGGAAATCAGCCCCAGCATTTT
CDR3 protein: CAWRGSLGNQPQHF

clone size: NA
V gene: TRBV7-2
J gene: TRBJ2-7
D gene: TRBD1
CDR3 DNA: TGTGCCAGCGGCTTGGGACAGGGGGTATACGAGCAGTACTTC
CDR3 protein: CASGLGQGVYEQYF

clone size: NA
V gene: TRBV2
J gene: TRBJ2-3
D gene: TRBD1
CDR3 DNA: TGTGCCAGCGGGAGGACAGGGCTCACAGATACGCAGTATTTT
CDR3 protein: CASGRTGLTDTQYF

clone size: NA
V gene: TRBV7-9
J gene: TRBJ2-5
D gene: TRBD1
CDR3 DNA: TGTGCCAGCTCCCAAGAGGGACAGGGGGCGAGAGAGACCCAGTACTTC
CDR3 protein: CASSQEGQGARETQYF

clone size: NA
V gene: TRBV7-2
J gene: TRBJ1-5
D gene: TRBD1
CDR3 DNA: TGTGCCAGCAGCTTAGAGACAGGGGACAATCAGCCCCAGCATTTT
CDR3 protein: CASSLETGDNQPQHF

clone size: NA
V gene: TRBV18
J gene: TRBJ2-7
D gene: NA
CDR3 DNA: TGTGCCAGCTCAGGCATGTGGGAGCAGTACTTC
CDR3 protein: CASSGMWEQYF

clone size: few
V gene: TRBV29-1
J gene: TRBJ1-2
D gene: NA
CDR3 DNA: TGCAGCGTTGAATCGCCCGAGGGCCCTCGCAACTATGGCTACACCTTC
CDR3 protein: CSVESPEGPRNYGYTF

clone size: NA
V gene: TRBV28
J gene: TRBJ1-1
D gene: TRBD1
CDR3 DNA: TGTGCCAGCAGTTTTGGGTGGGGGGGACAGATGAACACTGAAGCTTTCTTT
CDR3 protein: CASSFGWGGQMNTEAFF

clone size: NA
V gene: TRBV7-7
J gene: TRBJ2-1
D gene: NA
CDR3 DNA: TGTGCTAGCAGCTTAGACCCAACGTACTCCCACAATGAGCAGTTCTTC
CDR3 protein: CASSLDPTYSHNEQFF

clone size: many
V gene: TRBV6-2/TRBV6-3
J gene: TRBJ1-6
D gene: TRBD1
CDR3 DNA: TGTGCCAGCAGTACCGGGACAGGGAATTCACCCCTCCACTTT
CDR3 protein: CASSTGTGNSPLHF

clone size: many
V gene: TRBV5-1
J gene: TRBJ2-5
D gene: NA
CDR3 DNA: TGCGCCAGCAGCATCGCGACCCAAGAGACCCAGTACTTC
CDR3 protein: CASSIATQETQYF

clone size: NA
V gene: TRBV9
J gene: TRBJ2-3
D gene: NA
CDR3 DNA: TGTGCCAGCAGCGTAGAACCCCAGTTCTTGCAGGATACGCAGTATTTT
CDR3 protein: CASSVEPQFLQDTQYF

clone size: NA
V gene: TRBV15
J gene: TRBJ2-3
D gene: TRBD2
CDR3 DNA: TGTGCCACCAGCAGAGACCGGACTAGCGATAGCACAGATACGCAGTATTTT
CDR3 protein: CATSRDRTSDSTDTQYF

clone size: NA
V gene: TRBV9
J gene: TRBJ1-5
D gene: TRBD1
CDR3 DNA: TGTGCCAGCAGCGTAGAGACAGGACAGGGGCGATTTTATAGCAATCAGCCCCAGCATTTT
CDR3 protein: CASSVETGQGRFYSNQPQHF

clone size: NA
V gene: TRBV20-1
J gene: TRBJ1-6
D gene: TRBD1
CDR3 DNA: TGCAGTGCTGGGAGCAGGGGGGATAATTCACCCCTCCACTTT
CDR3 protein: CSAGSRGDNSPLHF

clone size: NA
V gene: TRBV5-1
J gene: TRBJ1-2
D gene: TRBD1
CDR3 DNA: TGCGCCAGCAGGGATACAGGGGGCGGAGGGTATGGCTACACCTTC
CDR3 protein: CASRDTGGGGYGYTF

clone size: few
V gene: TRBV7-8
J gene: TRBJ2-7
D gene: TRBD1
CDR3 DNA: TGTGCCAGCAGCTATGACAGGGCCTTCGAGCAGTACTTC
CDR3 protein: CASSYDRAFEQYF

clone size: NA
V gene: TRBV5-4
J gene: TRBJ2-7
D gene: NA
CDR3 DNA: TGTGCCAGCAGCCCAAATAGGGTCGAGCAGTACTTC
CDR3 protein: CASSPNRVEQYF

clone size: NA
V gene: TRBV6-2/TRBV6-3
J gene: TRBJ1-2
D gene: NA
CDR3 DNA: TGTGCCAGCAACACCCCGGGGGCTGTGGGGAAAGGCTACACCTTC
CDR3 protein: CASNTPGAVGKGYTF

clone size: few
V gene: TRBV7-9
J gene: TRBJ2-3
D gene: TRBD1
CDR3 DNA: TGTGCCAGCAGCCTGACAGGGGGCGGCACAGATACGCAGTATTTT
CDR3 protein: CASSLTGGGTDTQYF

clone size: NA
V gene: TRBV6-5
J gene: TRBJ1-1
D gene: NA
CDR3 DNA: TGTGCCAGCACGGCCAGAGCGAGCGCGAGGACTGAAGCTTTCTTT
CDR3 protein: CASTARASARTEAFF

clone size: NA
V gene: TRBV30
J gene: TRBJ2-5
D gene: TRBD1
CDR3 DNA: TGTGCCTGGAGTATAGGGACAGGTCAAGGGACCCAGTACTTC
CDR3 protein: CAWSIGTGQGTQYF

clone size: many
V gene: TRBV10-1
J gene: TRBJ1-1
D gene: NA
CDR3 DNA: TGCGCCAGCAGTGTTGGAAACACTGAAGCTTTCTTT
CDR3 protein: CASSVGNTEAFF

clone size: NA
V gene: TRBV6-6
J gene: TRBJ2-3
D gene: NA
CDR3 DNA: TGTGCCAGCCTCCAGGGAGATACGCAGTATTTT
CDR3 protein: CASLQGDTQYF

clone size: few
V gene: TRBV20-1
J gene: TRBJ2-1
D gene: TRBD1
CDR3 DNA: TGCAGTGCTATAGACAGGGGGCACTACAATGAGCAGTTCTTC
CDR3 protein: CSAIDRGHYNEQFF

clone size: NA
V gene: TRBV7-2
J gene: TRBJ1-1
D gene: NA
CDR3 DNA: TGTGCCAGCAGCTTCTTAAGGAACACTGAAGCTTTCTTT
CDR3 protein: CASSFLRNTEAFF